These 3 T cell receptor beta chains share one sample of origin, sequenced in a study of early T cells in non-severe SARS-CoV-2 infection. Via MiXCR, TCRdb re-called the 5' RACE reads, giving one row per CDR3 protein. This table has 25,000 to 35,000 distinct CDR3 sequences, roughly 4.9% appearing once. The specimen was whole blood. The receptors were sampled from an adult who was a healthcare worker with PCR-confirmed SARS-CoV-2 infection or an uninfected control (not recorded which).

This clonotype was seen ten or more times. The rearrangement joins TRBV7-9 to TRBJ2-3, with 8 positions matching TRBD2. J was trimmed by 6 bases and V by 2 bases; bases with no gene match: 1. The CDR3 is 13 residues long. Germline V gene lookup returns CDR1 SEHNR and CDR2 FQNEAQ (reference sequence). The CDR3 DNA sequence: TGTGCCAGCAGCTTAAGCGGGAGCGATACGCAGTATTTT. Protein: CASSLSGSDTQYF.

There are many counts of this clonotype. This chain joins TRBV10-1 and TRBJ2-4; D is unresolved. CDR3 length: 14 residues. Looked up from germline, CDR1 is WNHNN and CDR2 is SYGVQD (reference sequence). V was pared by 4 bases and J by 5 bases, with 12 bases between. CDR3 nucleotides: TGCGCCAGCAGTGGAACTCTCGAGGAAAACATTCAGTACTTC. It translates to CASSGTLEENIQYF.

The table lists this clonotype with many counts. V is TRBV7-8 and J is TRBJ1-5; TRBD1 matches 9 bases. Germline trimming cut 1 base from V and 7 bases from J; bases unmatched to any gene: 5. The CDR3 length is 15 residues. Germline lookup yields CDR1 SGHVS and CDR2 FQNEAQ. CDR3 loop: CASSLGGTGRQPQHF. In DNA form, the CDR3 reads TGTGCCAGCAGCTTAGGGGGGACAGGGCGACAGCCCCAGCATTTT.